The 25 T cell receptor beta chains below come from one sample, sequenced in a study of technical replicates of blood from a handful of donors. TCRdb's copy holds only in-frame clones and misses some; the assay was immunoSEQ multiplex PCR. This sample yields about 54,000 clones, of which around 95% are seen a single time; 0.2% to 0.25% belongs to the top ten. Material for sequencing was T cells isolated from PBMCs. The receptors originated from a human donor in good health.

The rearrangement joins TRBV6-6 to TRBJ2-3; 9 bases fit TRBD2. The germline V gene has CDR1 MNHNY and CDR2 SVGAGI (reference sequence). Unmatched junction bases numbered 4, after V lost 5 bases and J lost 1 base. CDR3 length: 15 amino acids. CDR3: CASSPRLAGTDTQYF. The CDR3 bases are TGTGCCAGCAGTCCCCGACTAGCGGGCACAGATACGCAGTATTTT.

This clone occurred once. This chain links TRBV6-6 with TRBJ2-1; D is ambiguous. CDR1 and CDR2 from the germline V gene are MNHNY and SVGAGI (reference sequence). Trimming took 7 bases from V and 2 from J, leaving 9 bases between them. The CDR3 totals 13 residues. The CDR3 DNA is TGTGCCAGCAAGCCCCAAACCTACAATGAGCAGTTCTTC. Translation gives CASKPQTYNEQFF.

The J gene is TRBJ2-5, the V gene TRBV7-9; 12 bases match TRBD2. Germline V gene data show CDR1 as SEHNR and CDR2 as FQNEAQ (reference sequence). This CDR3 has 16 amino acids. The V and J ends lost 5 bases and 1 base, in that order; junction bases with no gene match: 5. The CDR3 here is CASSRTSGTIQETQYF. The CDR3 DNA reads TGTGCCAGCAGCCGGACTAGCGGGACTATCCAAGAGACCCAGTACTTC. Drawing the rest from reference TRBV7-9 and TRBJ2-5, the complete variable domain is DTGVSQNPRHKITKRGQNVTFRCDPISEHNRLYWYRQTLGQGPEFLTYFQNEAQLEKSRLLSDRFSAERPKGSFSTLEIQRTEQGDSAMYLCASSRTSGTIQETQYFGPGTRLLVL.

V gene TRBV12-5 combines with J gene TRBJ2-1; 8 bases are a match to TRBD1. CDR1 is LGHNT and CDR2 is FRNRAP in the germline V gene. The junction had 8 bases not matched to a gene; V was cut back by 0 bases and J by 4 bases. The CDR3 length is 17 residues. The CDR3 region has the DNA TGTGCTAGTGGTTTGGTACAGGGGGTTGGGGTATACAATGAGCAGTTCTTC. Encoded protein: CASGLVQGVGVYNEQFF.

The chain is built from TRBV7-6 and TRBJ1-6, with TRBD1 matching 7 bases. The CDR3 is 15 amino acids. Unmatched junction bases numbered 4, after V lost 1 base and J lost 7 bases. Germline CDR1 is SGHVS and CDR2 is FNYEAQ. This chain's CDR3 is CASSLGTGVNSPLHF. CDR3 coding DNA: TGTGCCAGCAGCTTAGGCACAGGGGTCAATTCACCCCTCCACTTT.

The chain links TRBV7-2 to TRBJ2-3; 8 positions match TRBD2. This CDR3 has 15 residues. After removal of 5 bases from V and 4 bases from J, the junction contained 8 bases not matched to a gene. CDR1 and CDR2 from the germline V gene are SGHTA and FQGNSA. CDR3 nucleotide sequence: TGTGCCAGCAGCCCAGGGACTAGTAACGCAGATACGCAGTATTTT. This encodes CASSPGTSNADTQYF.

The CDR3 DNA sequence: TGTGCCAGCCATGGACTAGCGGGAGGGCCAGGGGGTACTATCGAGCAGTACTTC. Its protein product is CASHGLAGGPGGTIEQYF. This chain uses TRBV14 with TRBJ2-7; TRBD2 aligns across 15 bases. This CDR3 is 18 amino acids long. After removal of 8 bases from V and 6 bases from J, the junction contained 17 bases not matched to a gene. Germline V gene sequence: CDR1 SGHDN, CDR2 FVKESK.

The V call is TRBV6-5, the J call TRBJ1-2; the D gene is possibly TRBD1 (6 bases). Germline values: CDR1 MNHEY, CDR2 SVGAGI. The CDR3 sequence is 13 residues long. V was shortened by 6 bases and J by 0 bases, with 8 bases between the two germline ends. This chain's CDR3 is CASRTGANYGYTF. DNA of the CDR3: TGTGCCAGCAGGACAGGAGCTAACTATGGCTACACCTTC.

The chain combines TRBV7-8 with TRBJ1-3, with no clear D. Germline loops: CDR1 SGHVS, CDR2 FQNEAQ. The CDR3 spans 15 residues. V was cut by 2 bases and J by 4 bases, with 12 bases left in between. The CDR3 here is CASSLYTGAGNTIYF. DNA for the CDR3: TGTGCCAGCAGCTTATATACGGGAGCGGGAAACACCATATATTTT.

This chain uses TRBV9 with TRBJ1-2, with a tentative D call TRBD1 (6 bases). Germline assignment: CDR1 SGDLS and CDR2 YYNGEE. This CDR3 spans 16 amino acids. Between the trimmed V and J ends, which lost 0 bases and 2 bases, there was a span of 14 bases. CDR3 bases: TGTGCCAGCAGCGTAGGGGGGGGCAAATGGAACTATGGCTACACCTTC. Its protein is CASSVGGGKWNYGYTF.

The chain is built from TRBV12-5 and TRBJ2-7, with 12 nucleotides matching TRBD2. With 2 bases clipped from V and 6 bases from J, the junction kept 5 bases outside the gene matches. Germline V gene data show CDR1 as LGHNT and CDR2 as FRNRAP. The CDR3 consists of 15 residues. The CDR3 reads CASGLSLAGGREQYF. DNA of the CDR3: TGTGCTAGTGGTTTGTCGCTAGCGGGGGGGCGCGAGCAGTACTTC.

V is TRBV9 and J is TRBJ2-7; TRBD2 is a possible D gene (7 bases). CDR1 and CDR2 (germline): SGDLS, YYNGEE. This CDR3 has 15 residues. V lost 3 bases to trimming and J lost 3 bases, with 16 bases between them. The CDR3 DNA reads TGTGCCAGCAGCGGTGGGGAGGGGGTGAGCTACGAGCAGTACTTC. It specifies CASSGGEGVSYEQYF.

This clone has more than one count but fewer than ten. The CDR3 loop reads CASSRRGRDAYYEQYF. For the CDR3, the DNA is TGTGCCAGCAGCCGCCGTGGGCGGGACGCGTACTACGAGCAGTACTTC. The V and J genes are TRBV11-2 and TRBJ2-7; D might be TRBD2 (6 bases). The V end lost 5 bases, the J end lost 3 bases, and 20 bases lay between the germline ends. Germline V gene sequence: CDR1 SGHAT, CDR2 FQNNGV. The CDR3 totals 16 residues.

This clone was counted once. V is TRBV9 and J is TRBJ2-3; possibly TRBD1 for D (6 bases). This CDR3 region has 14 residues. The germline gives CDR1 SGDLS, CDR2 YYNGEE. Trimming cost V 3 bases and J 0 bases, with 8 bases left between them. The CDR3 here is CASSGGGSTDTQYF. CDR3 in DNA: TGTGCCAGCAGCGGAGGGGGTAGCACAGATACGCAGTATTTT. Together with reference TRBV9 and TRBJ2-3, the CDR3 gives the full variable domain: DSGVTQTPKHLITATGQRVTLRCSPRSGDLSVYWYQQSLDQGLQFLIQYYNGEERAKGNILERFSAQQFPDLHSELNLSSLELGDSALYFCASSGGGSTDTQYFGPGTRLTVL.

This sequence joins TRBV9 and TRBJ1-3; D unresolved. The length of the CDR3 is 14 residues. Germline V CDR1 and CDR2: SGDLS, YYNGEE. Trimming shortened V by 3 bases and J by 0 bases, and 7 bases separated the two germline ends. The CDR3 DNA reads TGTGCCAGCAGCGGAATGAGCTCTGGAAACACCATATATTTT. This sequence encodes CASSGMSSGNTIYF.

The rearrangement uses TRBV6-6 and TRBJ2-2; D might be TRBD1 (6 bases). The CDR3 length is 15 residues. Trimming left V 6 bases short and J 0 bases short, with 11 bases between. Germline CDR1 reads MNHNY; CDR2 reads SVGAGI (reference sequence). In DNA form, the CDR3 reads TGTGCCAGCAGGTCCGGGACAACGAACACCGGGGAGCTGTTTTTT. Translating it yields CASRSGTTNTGELFF.

The chain joins TRBV28 to TRBJ2-2; D gene unclear. In germline, CDR1 is MDHEN, CDR2 SYDVKM. V shed 7 bases and J shed 1 base, with 16 bases lying between them. The CDR3 covers 16 residues. The CDR3 region is CASTDSSERNTGELFF. CDR3 sequence (DNA): TGTGCCAGCACCGACTCTAGTGAACGGAACACCGGGGAGCTGTTTTTT.

The rearrangement uses TRBV6-6 and TRBJ1-4, with D perhaps matching TRBD1 (5 bases). Germline lookup yields CDR1 MNHNY and CDR2 SVGAGI (reference sequence). V was cut by 2 bases and J by 8 bases, with 12 bases left in between. The CDR3 has 14 amino acids. CDR3 loop: CASSYGRAGEKLFF. The CDR3 DNA sequence: TGTGCCAGCAGTTACGGCAGGGCGGGAGAAAAACTGTTTTTT.

The rearrangement uses TRBV29-1 and TRBJ1-2; 10 positions match TRBD1. Germline V gene sequence: CDR1 SQVTM, CDR2 ANQGSEA. The CDR3 loop spans 12 amino acids. V shed 8 bases and J 6 bases; nucleotides not matched to a gene: 6. The CDR3: CSKPGQGHGYTF. Written as DNA, the CDR3 is TGCAGCAAACCGGGACAGGGGCATGGCTACACCTTC.

The rearrangement uses TRBV7-9 and TRBJ2-2; D is unresolved. CDR3 length: 14 residues. In germline, CDR1 is SEHNR, CDR2 FQNEAQ (reference sequence). Between the trimmed V and J ends, which lost 1 base and 5 bases, there was a span of 8 bases. CDR3 DNA: TGTGCCAGCAGCTTAGGAGTTCGAACCGGGGAGCTGTTTTTT. Amino acids: CASSLGVRTGELFF.

The rearrangement uses TRBV6-6 and TRBJ1-2; D remains unclear. The CDR3 is 13 residues long. Trimming took 0 bases from V and 6 from J, leaving 8 bases between them. Germline-derived CDR1 and CDR2 are MNHNY and SVGAGI (reference sequence). CDR3 coding DNA: TGTGCCAGCAGTTACTCGGTCACAGATGGCTACACCTTC. Protein product: CASSYSVTDGYTF.

The gene calls are TRBV5-1 and TRBJ2-5; 7 positions agree with TRBD1. Germline V gives CDR1 SGHRS, CDR2 YFSETQ. V lost 4 bases, J lost 3 bases, and 3 bases stayed unmatched. The CDR3 totals 13 residues. In nucleotides, the CDR3 is TGCGCCAGCAGCCCCCAGGGGGAAGAGACCCAGTACTTC. It yields the protein CASSPQGEETQYF.

This clone showed up just once. The chain carries TRBV6-5 and TRBJ1-1, with TRBD1 matching over 8 bases. The CDR3 extends over 13 amino acids. Germline trimming cut 4 bases from V and 10 bases from J; bases unmatched to any gene: 8. From germline, CDR1 is MNHEY and CDR2 SVGAGI. The CDR3 coding sequence is TGTGCCAGCAGTTGGGGACAGGTCGGAGGAGCTTTCTTT. It specifies CASSWGQVGGAFF.

The V gene is TRBV9, the J gene TRBJ1-1; 8 nucleotides align to TRBD1. This CDR3 is 16 amino acids long. Germline CDR1 and CDR2: SGDLS and YYNGEE. V dropped 4 bases and J dropped 1; count of bases not matched to a gene: 9. CDR3 residues: CASSPGTGGGNTEAFF. The CDR3 coding sequence is TGTGCCAGCAGCCCTGGGACAGGCGGGGGGAACACTGAAGCTTTCTTT.

The chain recombines TRBV6-6 with TRBJ2-7; D uncertain. Germline V gene data show CDR1 as MNHNY and CDR2 as SVGAGI (reference sequence). V gave up 4 bases and J gave up 0 bases, with 7 bases separating them. The CDR3 consists of 13 residues. For the CDR3, the DNA is TGTGCCAGCAGTTCTGCGAGCTCCTACGAGCAGTACTTC. It codes for CASSSASSYEQYF.